The next 26 T cell receptor beta chains were all read from a single sample in a study of CD8 T cells in Susac syndrome. Reverse transcription of 0.5 to 1 ug RNA was carried out with random hexamers. TCRdb passed the immunoSEQ multiplex PCR reads through MiXCR, listing each CDR3 protein once. In the table there are roughly 200,000 distinct CDR3 sequences, just under 95% of which are singletons. Sequencing used CD4+ T cells from PBMCs. All receptors derive from a human donor in good health.

The V call is TRBV29-1, the J call TRBJ2-3; 7 nucleotides line up with TRBD1. The germline gives CDR1 SQVTM, CDR2 ANQGSEA. The CDR3 consists of 14 residues. J lost 2 bases, V lost 8 bases, and 10 bases had no gene match. The CDR3 loop reads CSIEGARVTDTQYF. The CDR3, as DNA: TGCAGCATCGAGGGGGCGCGAGTCACAGATACGCAGTATTTT.

V and J are TRBV20-1 and TRBJ2-3; 7 bases match TRBD1. CDR1 DFQATT and CDR2 SNEGSKA come from the germline V gene (reference sequence). The CDR3 runs 13 residues. V lost 5 bases, J lost 2 bases, and 4 bases stayed unmatched. The CDR3 region is CSARDRLTDTQYF. CDR3 DNA sequence: TGCAGTGCTCGGGACAGACTCACAGATACGCAGTATTTT.

In DNA, the CDR3 is TGTGCCTGGAGTTCTGCGGGAGGGCCGGATACGCAGTATTTT. It yields the protein CAWSSAGGPDTQYF. This sequence joins TRBV30 and TRBJ2-3; 9 nucleotides match TRBD2. The trim removed 2 bases at V and 6 bases at J, leaving 6 bases unmatched. The CDR3 runs 14 residues. The germline V gene encodes CDR1 GTSNPN and CDR2 SVGIG (reference sequence).

The chain employs TRBV3-1 and TRBJ2-6; D might be TRBD1 or TRBD2, each matching 5 bases. Germline V CDR1 and CDR2: LGHDT, YNNKEL (reference sequence). V was cut by 5 bases and J by 2 bases, with 7 bases left in between. This CDR3 has 14 amino acids. DNA of the CDR3: TGTGCCAGCAGCTGGGGGACTGGGGCCAACGTCCTGACTTTC. Its translation is CASSWGTGANVLTF.

The rearrangement joins TRBV9 to TRBJ2-3, with TRBD1 matching over 9 bases. Per germline, CDR1 SGDLS and CDR2 YYNGEE. J lost 1 base, V lost 3 bases, and 3 bases had no gene match. The CDR3 is made up of 15 amino acids. The CDR3 DNA reads TGTGCCAGCAGCGACCGGACAGGGGGCACAGATACGCAGTATTTT. Translated, it gives CASSDRTGGTDTQYF.

The genes are TRBV3-1 and TRBJ2-5, with D tentatively TRBD1 (6 bases). Per germline, CDR1 LGHDT and CDR2 YNNKEL (reference sequence). V shed 8 bases and J shed 10 bases, with 23 bases lying between them. This CDR3 has 14 residues. The CDR3 reads CASGEGRGTSIQYF. The CDR3, as DNA: TGTGCCAGCGGGGAAGGCAGGGGAACGTCCATCCAGTACTTC.

The rearrangement links TRBV4-3 to TRBJ2-7; 15 bases match TRBD2. The CDR3 sequence is 16 residues long. Germline assignment: CDR1 LGHNA and CDR2 YSLEER. Trimming at V came to 4 bases and at J to 5 bases, leaving 6 bases not matched to a gene. The CDR3 sequence: CASSPDWTSGRDEQYF. The CDR3 DNA sequence: TGCGCCAGCAGCCCAGACTGGACTAGCGGGAGGGACGAGCAGTACTTC.

The rearrangement joins TRBV6-2 or TRBV6-3 to TRBJ2-1, with 8 bases identical to TRBD2. This CDR3 has 18 amino acids. J lost 0 bases, V lost 6 bases, and 13 bases had no gene match. Germline V gene sequence: CDR1 MNHEY, CDR2 SVGEGT. CDR3 in amino acids: CASSRDSGAVSSYNEQFF. CDR3 nucleotide sequence: TGTGCCAGCAGCCGCGATAGCGGGGCCGTAAGCTCCTACAATGAGCAGTTCTTC.

The chain joins TRBV29-1 to TRBJ2-3; a possible D gene is TRBD2 (5 bases). Germline V gene sequence: CDR1 SQVTM, CDR2 ANQGSEA. V lost 5 bases to trimming and J lost 3 bases, with 12 bases between them. The CDR3 covers 13 residues. The CDR3 DNA reads as TGCAGCGTTCTGAGGGAGATGACAGATACGCAGTATTTT. Protein product: CSVLREMTDTQYF.

The chain recombines TRBV29-1 with TRBJ1-1; TRBD1 aligns across 10 bases. The CDR3 runs 14 residues. Losses at the gene ends were 7 bases for V and 0 bases for J; bases not matched to a gene: 5. Per the germline V gene, CDR1 is SQVTM and CDR2 is ANQGSEA. The CDR3 region is CSATGTGVNTEAFF. The CDR3 nucleotides read TGCAGCGCGACCGGGACAGGGGTGAACACTGAAGCTTTCTTT.

The V and J genes are TRBV20-1 and TRBJ2-1; D may be TRBD2 (5 bases). The CDR3 has 15 amino acids. The germline V gene has CDR1 DFQATT and CDR2 SNEGSKA (reference sequence). Trimming cost V 3 bases and J 6 bases, with 18 bases left between them. This CDR3 is CSASGSSSRVNEQFF. As DNA, the CDR3 is TGCAGTGCTAGTGGTTCGTCTAGCCGCGTCAATGAGCAGTTCTTC.

V gene TRBV27 combines with J gene TRBJ1-2; TRBD1 matches at 8 bases. Germline lookup yields CDR1 MNHEY and CDR2 SMNVEV (reference sequence). Trimming cost V 2 bases and J 5 bases; bases outside gene matches: 10. The CDR3 spans 16 residues. The CDR3 protein is CASSLPTGARLYGYTF. For the CDR3, the DNA is TGTGCCAGCAGTTTACCGACAGGGGCGAGGCTTTATGGCTACACCTTC.

This CDR3 reads CSASQGARHGYTF. The DNA for the CDR3 is TGCAGCGCCTCGCAGGGGGCGCGTCATGGCTACACCTTC. The V call is TRBV29-1, the J call TRBJ1-2; 8 nucleotides match TRBD1. V shed 7 bases and J 6 bases; nucleotides not matched to a gene: 10. The germline CDR1 and CDR2 sequences are SQVTM and ANQGSEA. This CDR3 comprises 13 residues.

This clonotype showed up just once. CDR3 sequence (DNA): TGTGCCAGCAGTGTCTCCTACGAGCAGTACTTC. Translated: CASSVSYEQYF. The chain combines TRBV12-3 or TRBV12-4 with TRBJ2-7; D is undetermined. V gave up 5 bases and J gave up 0 bases, with 2 bases separating them. The length of the CDR3 is 11 residues.

The genes are TRBV28 and TRBJ2-1, with TRBD2 matching over 15 bases. Germline CDR1 and CDR2: MDHEN and SYDVKM. Unmatched junction bases numbered 7, after V lost 5 bases and J lost 8 bases. The CDR3 contains 16 residues. The CDR3 sequence: CASSQFGLAGGHEQFF. The DNA for the CDR3 is TGTGCCAGCAGTCAGTTTGGACTAGCGGGAGGGCATGAGCAGTTCTTC. The entire variable domain, with the rest obtained from reference TRBV28 and TRBJ2-1, is as follows: DVKVTQSSRYLVKRTGEKVFLECVQDMDHENMFWYRQDPGLGLRLIYFSYDVKMKEKGDIPEGYSVSREKKERFSLILESASTNQTSMYLCASSQFGLAGGHEQFFGPGTRLTVL.

The chain recombines TRBV24-1 with TRBJ1-1; D is unclear. Looked up from germline, CDR1 is KGHDR and CDR2 is SFDVKD. This CDR3 comprises 12 residues. The V and J ends lost 5 bases and 4 bases respectively, with 7 bases between them. The CDR3 here is CATSGWGTEAFF. The CDR3 nucleotides read TGTGCCACCAGTGGGTGGGGCACTGAAGCTTTCTTT.

The gene calls are TRBV10-3 and TRBJ2-2; 9 bases are a match to TRBD2. Trimming cost V 2 bases and J 4 bases; bases outside gene matches: 5. CDR1 ENHRY and CDR2 SYGVKD come from the germline V gene. The CDR3 contains 16 residues. The CDR3 is CAISEIAGVLTGELFF. DNA of the CDR3: TGTGCCATCAGTGAGATAGCGGGAGTGCTCACCGGGGAGCTGTTTTTT.

The chain uses TRBV4-3 and TRBJ1-4, with 7 bases lining up with TRBD1. The CDR3 contains 14 residues. Trimming removed 2 bases from V and 6 bases from J; junction bases left unmatched: 3. Looked up from germline, CDR1 is LGHNA and CDR2 is YSLEER. The CDR3 coding sequence is TGCGCCAGCAGCCAACGAACAGGGGATGAAAAACTGTTTTTT. Protein sequence: CASSQRTGDEKLFF.

This clonotype was observed a single time. The V call is TRBV3-1, the J call TRBJ2-3; tentative D call: TRBD1 (6 bases). V lost 6 bases, J lost 5 bases, and 15 bases lay in between. The V gene's germline CDR1 is LGHDT and CDR2 YNNKEL (reference sequence). The length of the CDR3 is 14 residues. The CDR3 bases are TGTGCCAGCAGTCAAACAGGGTGGGGAGATACGCAGTATTTT. Amino acid sequence: CASSQTGWGDTQYF.

V is TRBV7-8 and J is TRBJ1-4; possibly TRBD1 for D (5 bases). V was shortened by 0 bases and J by 7 bases, with 9 bases between the two germline ends. Germline CDR1 reads SGHVS; CDR2 reads FQNEAQ. This CDR3 spans 14 amino acids. CDR3 sequence reads: CASSLAAGVEKLFF. The CDR3 DNA sequence: TGTGCCAGCAGCTTAGCGGCGGGGGTTGAAAAACTGTTTTTT.

The rearrangement links TRBV7-9 to TRBJ2-7, with D perhaps matching TRBD1 (7 bases). CDR3 length: 13 residues. Deletions cut 5 bases from V and 7 bases from J, with 15 bases between. Germline CDR1 is SEHNR and CDR2 is FQNEAQ (reference sequence). As DNA, the CDR3 is TGTGCCAGCAGCCAGGGGGGAGCCTGGGAGCAGTACTTC. It translates to CASSQGGAWEQYF.

J is TRBJ2-7 and V is TRBV3-1; the D is unclear. Germline V CDR1 and CDR2: LGHDT, YNNKEL (reference sequence). Between the trimmed V and J ends, which lost 1 base and 2 bases, there was a span of 12 bases. This CDR3 is built from 15 residues. CDR3 residues: CASSQGVTAPYEQYF. Here the CDR3 DNA reads TGTGCCAGCAGCCAAGGCGTAACAGCCCCCTACGAGCAGTACTTC.

The chain employs TRBV29-1 and TRBJ1-4; the D is unclear. Trimming removed 6 bases at V and 6 bases at J, with 11 bases between. The CDR3 totals 12 residues. Germline CDR1 reads SQVTM; CDR2 reads ANQGSEA. The CDR3 loop reads CSVTGAYEKLFF. In DNA form, the CDR3 reads TGCAGCGTCACGGGAGCCTATGAAAAACTGTTTTTT.

V gene TRBV29-1 combines with J gene TRBJ1-1; D possibly corresponds to TRBD1 (5 bases). The germline V gene encodes CDR1 SQVTM and CDR2 ANQGSEA. V shed 7 bases and J shed 2 bases, with 11 bases lying between them. The length of the CDR3 is 12 residues. CDR3 in amino acids: CSALGPNTEAFF. The CDR3 DNA follows: TGCAGCGCTTTGGGACCCAACACTGAAGCTTTCTTT.

The gene calls are TRBV15 and TRBJ1-2; perhaps TRBD1 as D (6 bases). The CDR3 length is 14 residues. Germline lookup yields CDR1 LNHNV and CDR2 YYDKDF (reference sequence). Trimming stripped 0 bases from V and 8 bases from J, with 13 bases between. The CDR3 region has the DNA TGTGCCACCAGCAGAGAGGGGGGCGCCGAGGGCTACACCTTC. Its translation: CATSREGGAEGYTF.

This clonotype has just one count. The chain employs TRBV20-1 and TRBJ1-5, with D unclear. Germline V gene data show CDR1 as DFQATT and CDR2 as SNEGSKA (reference sequence). The germline V and J ends were trimmed by 2 bases and 6 bases, with 8 bases remaining between them. The CDR3 covers 12 residues. CDR3 nucleotides: TGCAGTGCTAGACCGTTCGGTCAGCCCCAGCATTTT. It codes for CSARPFGQPQHF.